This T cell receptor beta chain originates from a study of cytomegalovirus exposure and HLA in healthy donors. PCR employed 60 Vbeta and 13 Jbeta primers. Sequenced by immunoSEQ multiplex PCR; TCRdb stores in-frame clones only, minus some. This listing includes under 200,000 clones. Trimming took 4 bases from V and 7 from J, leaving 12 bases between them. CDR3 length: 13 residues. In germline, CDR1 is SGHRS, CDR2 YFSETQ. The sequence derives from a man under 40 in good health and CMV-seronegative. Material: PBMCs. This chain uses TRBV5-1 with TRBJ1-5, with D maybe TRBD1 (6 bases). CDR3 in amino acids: CASSPEGVQPQHF. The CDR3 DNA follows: TGCGCCAGCAGCCCAGAGGGGGTACAGCCCCAGCATTTT.